This entry concerns a single T cell receptor beta chain. Its target is not known. Data came from immunoSEQ multiplex PCR; TCRdb stores just in-frame clones and leaves some out. The table records approximately 150,000 clones, less than 95% of them present only once. The data belong to a study of cytomegalovirus exposure and HLA in healthy donors. Study-wide results and caveats: Cytomegalovirus status, reportedly, was diagnosed with high specificity and sensitivity by the classifier.

V lost 5 bases, J lost 3 bases, and 2 bases stayed unmatched. The CDR3 contains 14 residues. CDR1 is SGDLS, CDR2 YYNGEE, per germline. Sequenced input: PBMCs. The chain combines TRBV9 with TRBJ2-2; 9 nucleotides line up with TRBD2. This receptor was taken from a woman aged 18-29 years in good health and CMV-seropositive. CDR3 in DNA: TGTGCCAGCAGTGGGACTAGCTACACCGGGGAGCTGTTTTTT. It yields the protein CASSGTSYTGELFF.